A single sample is the source of the 4 T cell receptor beta chains below, sequenced in a study of tumor and adjacent non-tumor tissue in lung cancer. This sample's RNA came from whole unsorted tissue. TCRbeta libraries were built with three rounds of nested PCR, modified from ARM-PCR. TCRdb analysed the multiplex PCR reads with MiXCR anew, one entry per CDR3 protein. The sample shows around 99,000 distinct CDR3 sequences, roughly 74% of them seen only once. Input material: lung tumor tissue. Receptors originate from an older woman with non-small cell lung cancer.

Concerning this clonotype itself: Mismatch with germline at one junction end may stem from a read error. V is TRBV20-1 and J is TRBJ2-3; the match to TRBD2 covers 11 bases. Germline V gene lookup returns CDR1 DFQATT and CDR2 SNEGSKA (reference sequence). The CDR3 totals 15 residues. CDR3 region: CSAGGGSGRANTQYF. In DNA, the CDR3 is TGCAGTGCTGGGGGTGGTAGCGGGAGGGCAAATACACAGTATTTT.

Concerning this clonotype itself: A much bigger clone sits one base away, suggesting this may be a read error. V gene TRBV12-3 or TRBV12-4 combines with J gene TRBJ2-1, with a weak D call TRBD2 (6 bases). V was clipped by 8 bases and J by 8 bases, with 22 bases between them. This CDR3 region has 15 residues. CDR3 in amino acids: CASCGGAGYLDEQFF. The DNA for the CDR3 is TGTGCCAGCTGTGGAGGGGCAGGGTACCTGGATGAGCAGTTCTTC.

On this clonotype: An end of the junction does not agree with germline; a read error may underlie this. The chain employs TRBV6-2 or TRBV6-3 and TRBJ1-6; D possibly corresponds to TRBD1 (5 bases). The germline V gene has CDR1 MNHEY and CDR2 SVGEGT. This CDR3 is built from 13 residues. CDR3: CACSPRTYSPLHF. The CDR3 region has the DNA TGCGCATGCAGTCCCAGGACATACTCACCCCTCCACTTT.

With regard to this clonotype: One end of the junction does not line up with germline, which may come from a read error. V is TRBV11-2 and J is TRBJ2-2; D not certain. The CDR3 has 13 residues. Germline CDR1 reads SGHAT; CDR2 reads FQNNGV. The chain's CDR3 is CASSLVQTGELFF. CDR3 coding DNA: TGTGCCAGTAGCTTAGTTCAAACCGGGGAGCTGTTTTTT.